This T cell receptor (beta chain) comes out of a study of graft-versus-host responses after intestinal transplantation. Study in general: Recipients had multivisceral, liver-intestinal, or isolated intestinal transplants. Overall study findings and caveats: Some GvH clones were seen earlier in gut or blood, suggesting intestinal origin.

To note about this clone: Its target is unknown.

Produced via immunoSEQ multiplex PCR; TCRdb's table is partial and in-frame only. The sample holds roughly 120,000 clones, over 85% seen once. The CDR3 covers 11 residues. Per the germline V gene, CDR1 is MNHEY and CDR2 is SVGAGI. Trimming removed 7 bases from V and 7 bases from J, with 8 bases in between. The rearrangement uses TRBV6-5 and TRBJ2-1; no clear D gene. Sequencing used unstimulated CD4+ T cells sorted from spleen or lymph node cells, obtained before intestinal transplant. The TCR was taken from a human donor who received an intestinal transplant. The CDR3 here is CASNSLNEQFF. CDR3 bases: TGTGCCAGCAACAGCCTGAATGAGCAGTTCTTC.